These T cell receptor beta chains were read from a single sample in a study of technical replicates of blood from a handful of donors. Data came from immunoSEQ multiplex PCR; TCRdb stores just in-frame clones and leaves some out. The repertoire includes around 60,000 clones, 85% to 95% of them detected once, and 3.5% to 5% sits in the top ten. Sequencing was done on a sample of PBMCs. These receptors all stem from a human donor in good health. Some clones in this sample may be carry-over from other donors' samples. CDR3s include the opening cysteine and the closing phenylalanine or tryptophan. The order of the fields is CDR3 DNA, CDR3 protein, clone size, V gene, D gene, J gene. A D gene is named only where the DNA matches it firmly. Size is omitted from some rows. Given values are once, few, many or a class for expanded clones.

TGCGCCAGCAGCCAAGGGCAAACGAGCAATCAGCCCCAGCATTTT | CASSQGQTSNQPQHF | . | TRBV4-1 | . | TRBJ1-5
TGCGCCAGCAGCCAAGATCTGGGCAGAGGGACAGGGAACTATGGCTACACCTTC | CASSQDLGRGTGNYGYTF | . | TRBV4-1 | TRBD1 | TRBJ1-2
TGTGCCAGCAGCTTAGTGGGCAGGGAGGTGGAAAAACTGTTTTTT | CASSLVGREVEKLFF | . | TRBV7-9 | . | TRBJ1-4
TGTGCCAGCACCAGACTTACAGGGGGCACAGATACGCAGTATTTT | CASTRLTGGTDTQYF | . | TRBV6-1 | TRBD1 | TRBJ2-3
TGTGCCAGCAGCTCCGGGAGTTTGGGAAACACCATATATTTT | CASSSGSLGNTIYF | . | TRBV7-2 | . | TRBJ1-3
TGTGCCAGCAAGAACACAGGGTGGAATTCACCCCTCCACTTT | CASKNTGWNSPLHF | . | TRBV27 | . | TRBJ1-6
TGCGCCAGCAGCTTATACGGACAGGGTCTTGATGGCTACACCTTC | CASSLYGQGLDGYTF | few | TRBV5-1 | TRBD1 | TRBJ1-2
TGTGCCAGCAGCTTATCCCTGGGGGCAAAAGCGGGAGGGCCGGGCAATGAGCAGTTCTTC | CASSLSLGAKAGGPGNEQFF | . | TRBV7-3 | TRBD2 | TRBJ2-1
TGTGCCAGCAGCTTGCAAGGGGGCGAGCAGTTCTTC | CASSLQGGEQFF | . | TRBV5-6 | TRBD1 | TRBJ2-1
TGTGCCTGGAGTGTGGGACAGGGGTTTACCGAGCAGTACTTC | CAWSVGQGFTEQYF | . | TRBV30 | TRBD1 | TRBJ2-7
TGTGCCTGGACCCCACCGGGTACGAACACCGGGGAGCTGTTTTTT | CAWTPPGTNTGELFF | . | TRBV30 | . | TRBJ2-2
TGTGCCAGCAGTTACCCCGCCAGGGCCAACTACGAGCAGTACTTC | CASSYPARANYEQYF | . | TRBV6-7 | . | TRBJ2-7
TGTGCCAGTAGTACGGAGGGACAGGGGGTCTGGGATGAGCAGTTCTTC | CASSTEGQGVWDEQFF | . | TRBV19 | TRBD1 | TRBJ2-1
TGTGCCAGCAGCATCACAGGAGATAATTCACCCCTCCACTTT | CASSITGDNSPLHF | . | TRBV7-9 | . | TRBJ1-6
TGTGCCATCAGAGCCGGGACTGCGAACACTGAAGCTTTCTTT | CAIRAGTANTEAFF | . | TRBV10-3 | . | TRBJ1-1
TGTGCCAGCAGCTTAGCGTTCGATCAGCCCCAGCATTTT | CASSLAFDQPQHF | few | TRBV7-9 | . | TRBJ1-5
TGTGCCAGCAGCCAACGGCGGGATAGTGAGCAGTTCTTC | CASSQRRDSEQFF | once | TRBV7-3 | . | TRBJ2-1
TGTGCCAGCAGCCAAGACGGGGGGCAGTATTTT | CASSQDGGQYF | . | TRBV4-2 | . | TRBJ2-3
TGTGCCATCGGGTTGTCCGGGGAACTCTACGAGCAGTACTTC | CAIGLSGELYEQYF | . | TRBV10-3 | . | TRBJ2-7
TGTGCCAGCAGCTTAGGAGGCACTTTTAGTTCACCCCTCCACTTT | CASSLGGTFSSPLHF | . | TRBV11-2 | . | TRBJ1-6
TGTGCCAGCAGCTCCCCCGAAGACTCCTTCAATGAGCAGTTCTTC | CASSSPEDSFNEQFF | . | TRBV5-4 | . | TRBJ2-1
TGTGCCAGCAGCTTTGCAGGGGTCTTCTTGAACACTGAAGCTTTCTTT | CASSFAGVFLNTEAFF | . | TRBV5-6 | . | TRBJ1-1
TGTGCCTGGAGTGGGGCAGACCAAGAGACCCAGTACTTC | CAWSGADQETQYF | . | TRBV30 | . | TRBJ2-5
TGTGCCAGCAGCCCTGGGGCGGGAGGGACTGAGACCCAGTACTTC | CASSPGAGGTETQYF | . | TRBV7-8 | TRBD2 | TRBJ2-5
TGTGCCAGTAAGGAGAATCTAGCCAAAAACATTCAGTACTTC | CASKENLAKNIQYF | . | TRBV19 | . | TRBJ2-4
TGTGCCAGCAGTTTAAGACAGGGGGTCGGCGAGCAGTACTTC | CASSLRQGVGEQYF | . | TRBV6-5 | TRBD1 | TRBJ2-7
TGTGCCAGCAGCCTTAGCGGGGGGGCCTACAATGAGCAGTTCTTC | CASSLSGGAYNEQFF | . | TRBV7-8 | TRBD2 | TRBJ2-1
TGCAGCGTTGAAGGGGGGTCAGGGGATGGCTACACCTTC | CSVEGGSGDGYTF | . | TRBV29-1 | . | TRBJ1-2
TGTGCCAGTAGTCGTCGAGGGTTCGATGAGCAGTTCTTC | CASSRRGFDEQFF | . | TRBV19 | . | TRBJ2-1
TGTGCCAGCAGCCCGGAATCGGGGAATCAGCCCCAGCATTTT | CASSPESGNQPQHF | . | TRBV7-9 | . | TRBJ1-5
TGTGCCAGCAGCCGCGGAGGGAACTCTGGAAACACCATATATTTT | CASSRGGNSGNTIYF | . | TRBV9 | . | TRBJ1-3
TGTGCCAGCACAGGCGCGAACACCGGGGAGCTGTTTTTT | CASTGANTGELFF | . | TRBV7-8 | . | TRBJ2-2
TGTGCCAGCAGCCCTGTTAACACCGGGGAGCTGTTTTTT | CASSPVNTGELFF | . | TRBV9 | . | TRBJ2-2
TGTGCCAGCATTGGGGCTAGCGGGGGGGCCGGAGAGCAGTTCTTC | CASIGASGGAGEQFF | . | TRBV6-1 | TRBD2 | TRBJ2-1
TGTGCCAGCAGTGGACCTACAGGGGGCGCCGGCAATCAGCCCCAGCATTTT | CASSGPTGGAGNQPQHF | . | TRBV6-1 | TRBD1 | TRBJ1-5
TGTGCCTGGAGTGGGCAGGGGACGGAGGGCTACACCTTC | CAWSGQGTEGYTF | . | TRBV30 | . | TRBJ1-2
TGTGCCAGCAGCCAGGGCCTAGCGGGAGTCGAGCAGTACTTC | CASSQGLAGVEQYF | . | TRBV7-8 | TRBD2 | TRBJ2-7
TGTGCCAGCAGCTCAAAGAGAGGAGGGTACCAAGAGACCCAGTACTTC | CASSSKRGGYQETQYF | . | TRBV7-8 | . | TRBJ2-5
TGTGCCAGCAGCGGACTAGCGGGAGGCGATCTCTACGAGCAGTACTTC | CASSGLAGGDLYEQYF | . | TRBV2 | TRBD2 | TRBJ2-7
TGCGCCAGCAGCGGCCAGTCAGGGCAGGGTAACTCTGGAAACACCATATATTTT | CASSGQSGQGNSGNTIYF | . | TRBV4-3 | . | TRBJ1-3
TGCAGCGTTGCGGCGGGACGACGGGCTGAAGCTTTCTTT | CSVAAGRRAEAFF | . | TRBV29-1 | . | TRBJ1-1
TGCGCCAGCAGCCAAGATCGACAGAATGAGCAGTTCTTC | CASSQDRQNEQFF | . | TRBV4-3 | . | TRBJ2-1
TGCGCCAGCAGCCAAGTCGACCGGGGGGGCGGAGATACGCAGTATTTT | CASSQVDRGGGDTQYF | . | TRBV4-3 | TRBD2 | TRBJ2-3
TGTGCCAGCAGCCCCTTGACAGCTTTCCAAGAGACCCAGTACTTC | CASSPLTAFQETQYF | . | TRBV7-9 | . | TRBJ2-5
TGTGCCACTCTGGGCAGGGGGCGCGACTATGGCTACACCTTC | CATLGRGRDYGYTF | . | TRBV6-6 | TRBD1 | TRBJ1-2
TGTGCCAGCAGTCCCCAATGGGGAGAGAGCACAGATACGCAGTATTTT | CASSPQWGESTDTQYF | . | TRBV27 | . | TRBJ2-3
TGTGCCAGCAGGCCTTCAGGGGGGCTAGCCAAAAACATTCAGTACTTC | CASRPSGGLAKNIQYF | . | TRBV4-2 | . | TRBJ2-4
TGTGCCAGCAGCTTAGAAGAGGGAGCTTTCTTT | CASSLEEGAFF | . | TRBV11-1 | . | TRBJ1-1
TGTGCCAGCAGTCTTGTAGCTGGAAACACCATATATTTT | CASSLVAGNTIYF | . | TRBV6-5 | . | TRBJ1-3
TGTGCCAGCAGCTTGGCCAGGAATTCACCCCTCCACTTT | CASSLARNSPLHF | . | TRBV5-6 | . | TRBJ1-6
TGTGCCAGTAGGGACAGACTAGCCAAAAACATTCAGTACTTC | CASRDRLAKNIQYF | . | TRBV19 | . | TRBJ2-4
TGTGCCAGCAGCCAAGAACTACCGACTAGCGGGAGGTCCCACGAGCAGTACTTC | CASSQELPTSGRSHEQYF | . | TRBV4-2 | TRBD2 | TRBJ2-7
TGTGCCAGCAGTGGGTCTTGGAGGCCGCAGTACGAGCAGTACTTC | CASSGSWRPQYEQYF | . | TRBV2 | . | TRBJ2-7
TGTGCCAGCAGCGGGGGGCTAGCGGGGGGCCGCGGGACCCAGTACTTC | CASSGGLAGGRGTQYF | . | TRBV5-4 | TRBD2 | TRBJ2-5
TGTGCCAGCAGCTTAGGGGCCGGCGGGGATACGCAGTATTTT | CASSLGAGGDTQYF | . | TRBV7-2 | . | TRBJ2-3